A selection of T cell receptor beta chains follows, all from one sample in a study of beta chain features in type 1 diabetes. The assay was immunoSEQ multiplex PCR, and TCRdb's table has in-frame clones only and misses some. Of over 500,000 clones listed, roughly 16% are singletons. Sequencing input: naive CD4+ T cells from blood. All receptors derive from a man between 18 and 29 years old in good health. Both conserved end residues are part of each CDR3. The order of the fields is clone size, D gene, V gene, J gene, CDR3 DNA, CDR3 protein. The D gene is left open where the match is weak. Clone size is not always given. Where it is, it says once, few, many or a class for expanded clones.

abundance: few
d_gene: TRBD1
v_gene: TRBV29-1
j_gene: TRBJ2-7
CDR3nt: TGCAGCGTTGGGCCACAGGGGATTTACGAGCAGTACTTC
CDR3aa: CSVGPQGIYEQYF

abundance: -
d_gene: TRBD1
v_gene: TRBV19
j_gene: TRBJ2-7
CDR3nt: TGTGCCAGTAGTATCCCCGGGACAGGGGTCGGGGGCCTCGAGCAGTACTTC
CDR3aa: CASSIPGTGVGGLEQYF

abundance: -
d_gene: -
v_gene: TRBV4-1
j_gene: TRBJ1-1
CDR3nt: TGCGCCAGCAGCCAAGACCGGGGTGCCAGGGGAAGGATGAACACTGAAGCTTTCTTT
CDR3aa: CASSQDRGARGRMNTEAFF

abundance: -
d_gene: TRBD1
v_gene: TRBV11-2
j_gene: TRBJ2-1
CDR3nt: TGTGCCAGCAGCGTCACAGGGGGCAATGAGCAGTTCTTC
CDR3aa: CASSVTGGNEQFF

abundance: few
d_gene: -
v_gene: TRBV4-1
j_gene: TRBJ2-6
CDR3nt: TGCGCCAGCAGCCAAGTTCGGACTGACTCTGGGGCCAACGTCCTGACTTTC
CDR3aa: CASSQVRTDSGANVLTF

abundance: few
d_gene: TRBD2
v_gene: TRBV27
j_gene: TRBJ2-1
CDR3nt: TGTGCCAGCAGTTTAGCGGGAGGTCCCTACAATGAGCAGTTCTTC
CDR3aa: CASSLAGGPYNEQFF

abundance: few
d_gene: -
v_gene: TRBV25-1
j_gene: TRBJ1-6
CDR3nt: TGTGCCAGCAGTGACGCTACGAACTATAATTCACCCCTCCACTTT
CDR3aa: CASSDATNYNSPLHF

abundance: -
d_gene: -
v_gene: TRBV28
j_gene: TRBJ2-7
CDR3nt: TGTGCCAGCAGCTACGGGTCCCGACGGTTCTCCTACGAGCAGTACTTC
CDR3aa: CASSYGSRRFSYEQYF

abundance: -
d_gene: TRBD2
v_gene: TRBV5-4
j_gene: TRBJ2-1
CDR3nt: TGTGCCAGCAGCTTGGGTGCTAAGACTAGCCCCAATGAGCAGTTCTTC
CDR3aa: CASSLGAKTSPNEQFF

abundance: -
d_gene: -
v_gene: TRBV28
j_gene: TRBJ2-7
CDR3nt: TGTGCCAGCAGGGCTGGGGCGCCCTACGAGCAGTACTTC
CDR3aa: CASRAGAPYEQYF

abundance: -
d_gene: -
v_gene: TRBV6-6
j_gene: TRBJ1-2
CDR3nt: TGTGCCAGCAGCCTCATAAACTATGGCTACACCTTC
CDR3aa: CASSLINYGYTF

abundance: few
d_gene: -
v_gene: TRBV7-3
j_gene: TRBJ2-1
CDR3nt: TGTGCCACCATGGATTCTTCCCTACAGGGGGAGGGCCCAAGTAGGAATGAGCAGTTCTTC
CDR3aa: CATMDSSLQGEGPSRNEQFF

abundance: -
d_gene: TRBD1
v_gene: TRBV7-2
j_gene: TRBJ2-2
CDR3nt: TGTGCCAGCAGCTTAGGGACAGGGGCCTTCACCGGGGAGCTGTTTTTT
CDR3aa: CASSLGTGAFTGELFF

abundance: -
d_gene: TRBD2
v_gene: TRBV28
j_gene: TRBJ2-4
CDR3nt: TGTGCCAGCAGTGCGCCGGGGGGGTCTTACTTTCAGTACTTC
CDR3aa: CASSAPGGSYFQYF

abundance: few
d_gene: -
v_gene: TRBV11-1
j_gene: TRBJ2-2
CDR3nt: TGTGCCAGCAGCACGAAGTCGAAAACTAACACCGGGGAGCTGTTTTTT
CDR3aa: CASSTKSKTNTGELFF

abundance: few
d_gene: -
v_gene: TRBV10-3
j_gene: TRBJ2-6
CDR3nt: TGTGCCATCAGCGTGTCGGGACACCTCTCTGGGGCCAACGTCCTGACTTTC
CDR3aa: CAISVSGHLSGANVLTF

abundance: -
d_gene: -
v_gene: TRBV29-1
j_gene: TRBJ2-1
CDR3nt: TGCAGCGTTGAAGTCGTCAATGAGCAGTTCTTC
CDR3aa: CSVEVVNEQFF

abundance: -
d_gene: -
v_gene: TRBV4-1
j_gene: TRBJ2-1
CDR3nt: TGCGCCAGCAGCCAAGTCCTAGCCAACAATGAGCAGTTCTTC
CDR3aa: CASSQVLANNEQFF

abundance: few
d_gene: -
v_gene: TRBV7-3
j_gene: TRBJ2-1
CDR3nt: TGTGCCAGCAGCTTAGGCGGGACCGCCTACAATGAGCAGTTCTTC
CDR3aa: CASSLGGTAYNEQFF

abundance: few
d_gene: -
v_gene: TRBV9
j_gene: TRBJ2-1
CDR3nt: TGTGCCAGCAGCGTCATAATCGGTGGTCCCTACAATGAGCAGTTCTTC
CDR3aa: CASSVIIGGPYNEQFF

abundance: few
d_gene: -
v_gene: TRBV15
j_gene: TRBJ2-1
CDR3nt: TGTGCCACCAGCAGAGATATAGGGGGCAATGAGCAGTTCTTC
CDR3aa: CATSRDIGGNEQFF

abundance: -
d_gene: -
v_gene: TRBV11-2
j_gene: TRBJ1-6
CDR3nt: TGTGCCAGCAGCTTAGTCGGGGATCCTTATTCACCCCTCCACTTT
CDR3aa: CASSLVGDPYSPLHF

abundance: few
d_gene: -
v_gene: TRBV9
j_gene: TRBJ2-5
CDR3nt: TGTGCCAGCAGCGTAGGAGGGACACAAGAGACCCAGTACTTC
CDR3aa: CASSVGGTQETQYF

abundance: -
d_gene: -
v_gene: TRBV6-5
j_gene: TRBJ2-5
CDR3nt: TGTGCCAGCAGTTATTCCGACAGGCTCGTCACCCAGTACTTC
CDR3aa: CASSYSDRLVTQYF

abundance: -
d_gene: -
v_gene: TRBV25-1
j_gene: TRBJ1-1
CDR3nt: TGTGCCAGCAGTGAAGGGCCCAACACTGAAGCTTTCTTT
CDR3aa: CASSEGPNTEAFF

abundance: -
d_gene: TRBD1
v_gene: TRBV7-8
j_gene: TRBJ1-2
CDR3nt: TGTGCCAGCAGCGCATATAGGACGGGACAGCGGGATGGCTACACCTTC
CDR3aa: CASSAYRTGQRDGYTF

abundance: -
d_gene: TRBD1
v_gene: TRBV5-1
j_gene: TRBJ2-1
CDR3nt: TGCGCCAGCAGAGAAGGACAGGGAACCTACAATGAGCAGTTCTTC
CDR3aa: CASREGQGTYNEQFF

abundance: few
d_gene: -
v_gene: TRBV4-2
j_gene: TRBJ2-5
CDR3nt: TGTGCCAGCAGCCAAGCTGGGGGCATGGAGACCCAGTACTTC
CDR3aa: CASSQAGGMETQYF

abundance: -
d_gene: TRBD2
v_gene: TRBV7-2
j_gene: TRBJ2-1
CDR3nt: TGTGCCAGCAGCTTGACTAGCGGGGGGGTAAATGAGCAGTTCTTC
CDR3aa: CASSLTSGGVNEQFF

abundance: -
d_gene: TRBD1
v_gene: TRBV11-3
j_gene: TRBJ2-3
CDR3nt: TGTGCCAGCAGCTCAGCGGGACAGGGGATGGTGGATACGCAGTATTTT
CDR3aa: CASSSAGQGMVDTQYF

abundance: -
d_gene: TRBD2
v_gene: TRBV13
j_gene: TRBJ2-2
CDR3nt: TGTGCCAGCAGCTTAGGTCTAGCGGGATCCCTGACCGGGGAGCTGTTTTTT
CDR3aa: CASSLGLAGSLTGELFF

abundance: -
d_gene: TRBD1
v_gene: TRBV28
j_gene: TRBJ1-2
CDR3nt: TGTGCCAGCAGTGTCACGGGACAGGGGGCTGTTAACTATGGCTACACCTTC
CDR3aa: CASSVTGQGAVNYGYTF

abundance: -
d_gene: -
v_gene: TRBV10-3
j_gene: TRBJ1-2
CDR3nt: TGTGCCATCAGTGAACAGATCTATGGCTACACCTTC
CDR3aa: CAISEQIYGYTF

abundance: -
d_gene: -
v_gene: TRBV6-1
j_gene: TRBJ1-4
CDR3nt: TGTGCCAGCAGTGAAGCGCCAGGGTGGGATGAAAAACTGTTTTTT
CDR3aa: CASSEAPGWDEKLFF

abundance: few
d_gene: -
v_gene: TRBV6-5
j_gene: TRBJ1-1
CDR3nt: TGTGCCAGCAGTCCCAACCTCCTCCGGGCAACTGAAGCTTTCTTT
CDR3aa: CASSPNLLRATEAFF

abundance: few
d_gene: TRBD1
v_gene: TRBV4-1
j_gene: TRBJ1-2
CDR3nt: TGCGCCAGCAGCCAAGGAGGGACAGGGGCATTAAACTATGGCTACACCTTC
CDR3aa: CASSQGGTGALNYGYTF

abundance: -
d_gene: -
v_gene: TRBV21-1
j_gene: TRBJ2-3
CDR3nt: TGTGCCAGCAGCAAATACGAGGGGGGGGCCCCCACAGATACGCAGTATTTT
CDR3aa: CASSKYEGGAPTDTQYF

abundance: few
d_gene: TRBD1
v_gene: TRBV5-6
j_gene: TRBJ2-7
CDR3nt: TGTGCCAGCAGCCCACCCCGGACAGGGGGACACGAGCAGTACTTC
CDR3aa: CASSPPRTGGHEQYF

abundance: few
d_gene: TRBD2
v_gene: TRBV5-4
j_gene: TRBJ2-2
CDR3nt: TGTGCCAGCAAAGGGACTAGCGGGAACACCGGGGAGCTGTTTTTT
CDR3aa: CASKGTSGNTGELFF

abundance: few
d_gene: -
v_gene: TRBV2
j_gene: TRBJ2-6
CDR3nt: TGTGCCAGCCGGGACACTAAACGCTCTGGGGCCAACGTCCTGACTTTC
CDR3aa: CASRDTKRSGANVLTF

abundance: few
d_gene: TRBD1
v_gene: TRBV25-1
j_gene: TRBJ2-5
CDR3nt: TGTGCCAGCAGTCGGACAGGGAGGAGAATGCGGGGAAAAGAGACCCAGTACTTC
CDR3aa: CASSRTGRRMRGKETQYF